A single sample gave rise to the 29 T cell receptor beta chains below, sequenced in a study of blood T cell repertoires in COVID-19. The protocol was immunoSEQ multiplex PCR, while the TCRdb copy is restricted to in-frame clones and leaves out a portion. The sample lists approximately 300,000 clones; 75% to 90% were seen once. Sequencing was carried out using PBMCs or T cells enriched from blood (not recorded which). Source of these receptors: a woman aged 25-40 years who had been exposed to COVID-19.

Concerning this clone itself: No conserved phenylalanine or tryptophan ends this CDR3, so it is likely a read error. Because the CDR3's place on the DNA is in doubt, the DNA is left out and the CDR3 is given as listed by TCRdb. V and J are TRBV6-7 and TRBJ2-7; TRBD2 reflects the table's D call only, with no check against the DNA. TRBV6-7 is classed as an ORF, of uncertain function. The CDR3 extends over 9 residues, inclusive of both ends. The CDR3 here is CASSYIAAL.

About this clone: The junction and the germline gene differ at one end; a read error may be behind it. The chain joins TRBV18 to TRBJ1-1; a weak D match, TRBD1 (5 bases). The CDR3 sequence is 11 residues long. Germline V gives CDR1 KGHSH, CDR2 LQKENI. In DNA, the CDR3 is TGTGCCAGCTCTCAAGGGGAAGTTTCGGTCTTT. It yields the protein CASSQGEVSVF.

The rearrangement joins TRBV27 to TRBJ2-3, with D perhaps matching TRBD1 (5 bases). The CDR3 sequence is 14 residues long. V was pared by 2 bases and J by 6 bases, with 12 bases between. Looked up from germline, CDR1 is MNHEY and CDR2 is SMNVEV (reference sequence). CDR3 bases: TGTGCCAGCAGTTTAGGGGCGGCTCAGGATACGCAGTATTTT. It yields the protein CASSLGAAQDTQYF.

V is TRBV3-1 (or the pseudogene TRBV3-2) and J is TRBJ2-1, with 10 bases fitting TRBD2. There are 16 residues in the CDR3. Germline V gene lookup returns CDR1 LGHDT and CDR2 YNNKEL (reference sequence). The junction had 8 bases not matched to a gene; V was cut back by 0 bases and J by 9 bases. The CDR3 loop is CASSQEALAGETEQFF. The CDR3 coding sequence is TGTGCCAGCAGCCAAGAAGCGCTAGCGGGAGAAACTGAGCAGTTCTTC.

The J gene is TRBJ1-2, the V gene TRBV2, with 7 bases identical to TRBD1. Germline V gene sequence: CDR1 SNHLY, CDR2 FYNNEI. Trimming removed 7 bases from V and 1 base from J; junction bases left unmatched: 9. This CDR3 region has 15 residues. The CDR3 sequence is CASTLQGNFNYGYTF. The CDR3 region has the DNA TGTGCCAGCACCTTACAGGGGAATTTTAACTATGGCTACACCTTC.

This clone was seen a handful of times. The chain joins TRBV5-4 to TRBJ1-2; D is possibly TRBD1 (5 bases). The CDR3 consists of 15 residues. Trimming shortened V by 0 bases and J by 2 bases, and 11 bases separated the two germline ends. Germline CDR1 reads SGHNT; CDR2 reads YYREEE (reference sequence). CDR3 nucleotides: TGTGCCAGCAGCTTGGCTGGGGGGGAGAACTATGGCTACACCTTC. This codes for CASSLAGGENYGYTF. Drawing the rest from reference TRBV5-4 and TRBJ1-2, the complete variable domain is ETGVTQSPTHLIKTRGQQVTLRCSSQSGHNTVSWYQQALGQGPQFIFQYYREEENGRGNFPPRFSGLQFPNYSSELNVNALELDDSALYLCASSLAGGENYGYTFGSGTRLTVV.

V is TRBV18 and J is TRBJ2-2, with 7 bases lining up with TRBD1. The V gene end was trimmed by 3 bases and the J gene end by 5 bases; junction bases not matched to a gene: 9. The CDR3 extends over 16 amino acids. CDR1 is KGHSH and CDR2 is LQKENI in the germline V gene. As DNA, the CDR3 is TGTGCCAGCTCACCTACTAGACAGGGAGAGACCGGGGAGCTGTTTTTT. It translates to CASSPTRQGETGELFF.

The V and J genes are TRBV30 and TRBJ2-1; D is possibly TRBD2 (6 bases). This CDR3 contains 16 residues. Germline values: CDR1 GTSNPN, CDR2 SVGIG (reference sequence). The V end lost 2 bases, the J end lost 1 base, and 15 bases lay between the germline ends. The CDR3 loop reads CAWSIRLASSYNEQFF. In DNA, the CDR3 is TGTGCCTGGAGTATCCGCCTAGCGAGTTCCTACAATGAGCAGTTCTTC.

The chain joins TRBV7-9 to TRBJ1-5, with D perhaps TRBD1 (5 bases). The CDR3 contains 16 residues. Germline-derived CDR1 and CDR2 are SEHNR and FQNEAQ (reference sequence). The V gene lost 1 base and the J gene lost 3 bases, with 13 bases spanning the gap. CDR3 sequence (DNA): TGTGCCAGCAGCTTAGGAGTCGGAGGGACCAATCAGCCCCAGCATTTT. Translation gives CASSLGVGGTNQPQHF.

The rearrangement links TRBV30 to TRBJ2-3; TRBD2 aligns across 7 bases. Germline CDR1 is GTSNPN and CDR2 is SVGIG (reference sequence). V lost 2 bases to trimming and J lost 0 bases; unmatched junction nucleotides: 8. The CDR3 totals 16 residues. The CDR3 DNA reads TGTGCCTGGAGTCGTACCGGGAGGATAAGCACAGATACGCAGTATTTT. Translation: CAWSRTGRISTDTQYF.

J is TRBJ2-1 and V is TRBV7-8; no reliable D call. Trimming removed 1 base from V and 0 bases from J, with 7 bases in between. CDR1 and CDR2 (germline): SGHVS, FQNEAQ. CDR3 length equals 15 residues. CDR3 DNA sequence: TGTGCCAGCAGCTTAGATCTGAGCTCCTACAATGAGCAGTTCTTC. Its protein product is CASSLDLSSYNEQFF.

This rearrangement joins TRBV9 to TRBJ2-2; 10 bases match TRBD1. Losses at the gene ends were 4 bases for V and 6 bases for J; bases not matched to a gene: 9. The germline gives CDR1 SGDLS, CDR2 YYNGEE. This CDR3 is 16 amino acids long. The CDR3 here is CASSFRQGAYAGELFF. In nucleotides, the CDR3 is TGTGCCAGCAGCTTCAGACAGGGGGCGTACGCCGGGGAGCTGTTTTTT.

The J gene is TRBJ1-1, the V gene TRBV11-2; possibly TRBD1 for D (5 bases). Germline CDR1 SGHAT, CDR2 FQNNGV. V gave up 4 bases and J gave up 11 bases, with 17 bases separating them. There are 13 residues in the CDR3. CDR3 nucleotide sequence: TGTGCCAGCAGCTCGGGGTTCGGAGGGGTTGCTTTCTTT. As protein: CASSSGFGGVAFF. The variable domain in full, completed from reference TRBV11-2 and TRBJ1-1, reads EAGVAQSPRYKIIEKRQSVAFWCNPISGHATLYWYQQILGQGPKLLIQFQNNGVVDDSQLPKDRFSAERLKGVDSTLKIQPAKLEDSAVYLCASSSGFGGVAFFGQGTRLTVV.

The chain joins TRBV9 to TRBJ2-7; 8 bases map to TRBD1. V lost 1 base, J lost 2 bases, and 5 bases stayed unmatched. The CDR3 is 15 amino acids. Germline V gives CDR1 SGDLS, CDR2 YYNGEE. CDR3 loop: CASSVQGASTYEQYF. The CDR3 DNA is TGTGCCAGCAGCGTACAGGGGGCGTCCACCTACGAGCAGTACTTC.

This rearrangement joins TRBV27 to TRBJ2-7; 8 bases line up with TRBD2. The CDR3 runs to 14 residues. Germline assignment: CDR1 MNHEY and CDR2 SMNVEV (reference sequence). The trim removed 2 bases at V and 4 bases at J, leaving 4 bases unmatched. The CDR3 DNA is TGTGCCAGCAGTTTAAAACGGGGGGGGTACGAGCAGTACTTC. This translates into CASSLKRGGYEQYF.

The gene calls are TRBV5-1 and TRBJ2-1; tentatively, D is TRBD2 (5 bases). V lost 5 bases and J 0 bases, leaving 9 bases between the germline ends. The CDR3 has 14 amino acids. The germline CDR1 and CDR2 sequences are SGHRS and YFSETQ. CDR3 loop: CASSGGSSYNEQFF. DNA for the CDR3: TGCGCCAGCAGTGGAGGAAGCTCCTACAATGAGCAGTTCTTC.

The chain recombines TRBV7-9 with TRBJ2-1; TRBD1 agrees at 7 bases. The trim removed 5 bases at V and 5 bases at J, leaving 15 bases unmatched. The CDR3 runs to 17 residues. Germline values: CDR1 SEHNR, CDR2 FQNEAQ (reference sequence). The CDR3 DNA reads TGTGCCAGCAGCCGATACAGGGACAGATCAAGCAACAATGAGCAGTTCTTC. The encoded protein is CASSRYRDRSSNNEQFF.

The chain joins TRBV28 to TRBJ1-3; 10 bases fit TRBD1. Trimming at V came to 4 bases and at J to 5 bases, leaving 11 bases not matched to a gene. The CDR3 contains 17 residues. Germline CDR1 reads MDHEN; CDR2 reads SYDVKM. This CDR3 reads CASSSVRGQGIRNTIYF. The CDR3, as DNA: TGTGCCAGCAGTTCCGTCCGGGGACAGGGGATACGAAACACCATATATTTT.

The rearrangement joins TRBV28 to TRBJ2-7, with TRBD2 identical over 8 bases. CDR1 MDHEN and CDR2 SYDVKM come from the germline V gene. The CDR3 loop spans 17 amino acids. V shed 7 bases and J 4 bases; nucleotides not matched to a gene: 18. Here the CDR3 DNA reads TGTGCCAGCACCCCTTCCGGGCTAGCGGGTAAGATGTACGAGCAGTACTTC. Translation: CASTPSGLAGKMYEQYF.

The chain carries TRBV7-8 and TRBJ1-2; no reliable D call. V lost 5 bases and J lost 2, with 15 bases in between. Germline CDR1 reads SGHVS; CDR2 reads FQNEAQ. The CDR3 is made up of 15 amino acids. The CDR3 DNA is TGTGCCAGCAGCCCCTTTAAACAGCCGAACTATGGCTACACCTTC. Its protein product is CASSPFKQPNYGYTF.

This chain's CDR3 is CASSIRSRESTYNEQFF. The CDR3 bases are TGCGCCAGCAGCATTCGTTCCAGGGAAAGTACCTACAATGAGCAGTTCTTC. V is TRBV5-1 and J is TRBJ2-1; the D gene is possibly TRBD1 (5 bases). Germline assignment: CDR1 SGHRS and CDR2 YFSETQ. Deletions cut 4 bases from V and 2 bases from J, with 19 bases between. This CDR3 region has 17 residues.

The V gene is TRBV28, the J gene TRBJ2-1; D unresolved. V lost 4 bases to trimming and J lost 3 bases, with 19 bases between them. The CDR3 runs 17 residues. The V gene's germline CDR1 is MDHEN and CDR2 SYDVKM. The CDR3 DNA reads TGTGCCAGCAGTTCCCCAGGCAGTCTCCTCGTCTACAATGAGCAGTTCTTC. It specifies CASSSPGSLLVYNEQFF.

The chain joins TRBV15 to TRBJ1-2, with 9 bases aligning to TRBD1. CDR3 length: 14 amino acids. V lost 0 bases, J lost 6 bases, and 2 bases stayed unmatched. The germline CDR1 and CDR2 sequences are LNHNV and YYDKDF (reference sequence). The CDR3 coding sequence is TGTGCCACCAGCAGAGATTGGACAGGGGATGGCTACACCTTC. The encoded protein is CATSRDWTGDGYTF.

The gene calls are TRBV30 and TRBJ2-2; maybe TRBD2 (5 bases). V lost 2 bases to trimming and J lost 6 bases, with 16 bases between them. In germline, CDR1 is GTSNPN, CDR2 SVGIG (reference sequence). CDR3 length equals 15 residues. The CDR3 protein is CAWSQWERFSGELFF. The DNA of the CDR3 is TGTGCCTGGAGTCAATGGGAGAGGTTTTCCGGGGAGCTGTTTTTT.

V is TRBV27 and J is TRBJ2-7, with TRBD1 matching 8 bases. CDR3 length equals 16 residues. Germline V gene sequence: CDR1 MNHEY, CDR2 SMNVEV (reference sequence). J lost 6 bases, V lost 2 bases, and 12 bases had no gene match. The CDR3 loop reads CASSLGPDRAVAEQYF. CDR3 nucleotides: TGTGCCAGCAGTTTAGGCCCGGACAGGGCTGTCGCCGAGCAGTACTTC.

The chain uses TRBV11-2 and TRBJ2-1, with D tentatively TRBD2 (5 bases). V shed 4 bases and J shed 12 bases, with 19 bases lying between them. CDR1 SGHAT and CDR2 FQNNGV come from the germline V gene. The CDR3 totals 14 residues. The CDR3 DNA reads TGTGCCAGCAGCTCCCAGCCACTAGGAGAGGGGCAGTTCTTC. It is translated as CASSSQPLGEGQFF.

The chain employs TRBV7-8 and TRBJ2-3; unclear D gene. The germline V gene has CDR1 SGHVS and CDR2 FQNEAQ. V shed 6 bases and J shed 3 bases, with 10 bases lying between them. CDR3 length: 13 residues. CDR3 loop: CASRPTRTDTQYF. CDR3 coding DNA: TGTGCCAGCAGGCCAACGCGAACAGATACGCAGTATTTT. The full variable domain, in which reference TRBV7-8 and TRBJ2-3 provide the parts outside the CDR3, is GAGVSQSPRYKVAKRGQDVALRCDPISGHVSLFWYQQALGQGPEFLTYFQNEAQLDKSGLPSDRFFAERPEGSVSTLKIQRTQQEDSAVYLCASRPTRTDTQYFGPGTRLTVL.

A word on this clone: The same CDR3 can be traced to other DNA sequences in this sample. CDR3 in amino acids: CASSPNTDTQYF. Written as DNA, the CDR3 is TGTGCCAGCAGCCCCAACACAGATACGCAGTATTTT. This rearrangement joins TRBV11-2 to TRBJ2-3; D is ambiguous. CDR3 length: 12 amino acids. CDR1 SGHAT and CDR2 FQNNGV come from the germline V gene. Trimming removed 5 bases at V and 2 bases at J, with 5 bases between.

This clone was counted once. The rearrangement uses TRBV4-1 and TRBJ2-3; TRBD1 is a possible D gene (5 bases). CDR1 MGHRA and CDR2 YSYEKL come from the germline V gene. This CDR3 spans 15 amino acids. V was shortened by 0 bases and J by 5 bases, with 12 bases between the two germline ends. CDR3 DNA: TGCGCCAGCAGCCAAGATCGGCCAGGGAAAGATACGCAGTATTTT. Its translation is CASSQDRPGKDTQYF.